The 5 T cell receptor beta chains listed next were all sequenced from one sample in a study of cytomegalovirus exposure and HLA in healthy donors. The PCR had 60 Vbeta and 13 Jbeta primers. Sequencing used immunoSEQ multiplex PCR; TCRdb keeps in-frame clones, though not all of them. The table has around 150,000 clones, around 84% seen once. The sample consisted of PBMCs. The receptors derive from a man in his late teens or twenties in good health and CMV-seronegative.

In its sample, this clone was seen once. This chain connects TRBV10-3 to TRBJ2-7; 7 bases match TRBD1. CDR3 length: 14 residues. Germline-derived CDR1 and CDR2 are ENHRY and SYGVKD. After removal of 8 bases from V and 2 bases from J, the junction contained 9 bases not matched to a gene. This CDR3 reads CAIGDRDLTYEQYF. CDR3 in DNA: TGTGCCATCGGAGACAGGGACCTTACCTACGAGCAGTACTTC.

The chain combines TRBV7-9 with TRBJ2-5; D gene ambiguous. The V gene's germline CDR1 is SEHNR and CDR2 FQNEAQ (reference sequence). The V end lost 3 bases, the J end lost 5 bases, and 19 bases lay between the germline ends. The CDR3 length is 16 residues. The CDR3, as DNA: TGTGCCAGCAGCTTTAGCTCCAGTCTTAACTGGGAGACCCAGTACTTC. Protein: CASSFSSSLNWETQYF. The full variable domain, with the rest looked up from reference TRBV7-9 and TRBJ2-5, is DTGVSQNPRHKITKRGQNVTFRCDPISEHNRLYWYRQTLGQGPEFLTYFQNEAQLEKSRLLSDRFSAERPKGSFSTLEIQRTEQGDSAMYLCASSFSSSLNWETQYFGPGTRLLVL.

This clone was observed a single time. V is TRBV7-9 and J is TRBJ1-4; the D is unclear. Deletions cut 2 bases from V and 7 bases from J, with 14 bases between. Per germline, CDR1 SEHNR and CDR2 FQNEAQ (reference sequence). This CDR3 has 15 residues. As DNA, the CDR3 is TGTGCCAGCAGCTTACAGGCAGGCGAGGGTGAAAAACTGTTTTTT. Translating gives CASSLQAGEGEKLFF.

CDR3 DNA: TGTGCCAGCAGCTTACGAGGACAGCTCAATCAGCCCCAGCATTTT. This sequence encodes CASSLRGQLNQPQHF. The V call is TRBV7-2, the J call TRBJ1-5, with D perhaps TRBD1 (6 bases). V dropped 2 bases and J dropped 3 bases, with 11 bases sitting between them. CDR3 size: 15 residues. Germline CDR1 reads SGHTA; CDR2 reads FQGNSA.

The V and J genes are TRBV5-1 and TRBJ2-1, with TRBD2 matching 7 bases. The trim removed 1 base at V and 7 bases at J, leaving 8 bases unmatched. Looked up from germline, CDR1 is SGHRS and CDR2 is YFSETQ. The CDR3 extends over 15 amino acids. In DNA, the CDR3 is TGCGCCAGCAGCTTGAGGGCGGGAGTGGGGAATGAGCAGTTCTTC. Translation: CASSLRAGVGNEQFF.